This TCR beta chain came from a study of blood T cell repertoires in COVID-19. The overall study: Both acute and convalescent COVID-19 samples were obtained from the United States, Italy and Spain. The analysed material was cDNA or gDNA that came from T cells, B-cell-depleted T cells, or PBMCs.

Trimming removed 6 bases at V and 0 bases at J, with 7 bases between. Germline CDR1 reads SGHTA; CDR2 reads FQGNSA. The CDR3 length is 13 residues. Study processing details: Estimation of nucleated cell counts was performed using reference gene primer amplification. Profiling relied on immunoSEQ multiplex PCR, and the TCRdb table lists in-frame clones only, not all of them. V and J calls and clone size are given by that table; D and trimming were obtained from the DNA. This sample carries 200,000 to 250,000 clones, around 80% of them seen once, and the ten largest clones take around 5.1%. The TCR was taken from a woman in her sixties or seventies with acute or convalescent COVID-19. Sequenced sample: peripheral blood. The V and J genes are TRBV7-2 and TRBJ2-3; D is unclear. The CDR3 nucleotides are TGTGCCAGCAGATTCTCTAGCACAGATACGCAGTATTTT. Encoded protein: CASRFSSTDTQYF.